This is a list of T cell receptor beta chains from one sample in a study of blood T cell repertoires in COVID-19. Libraries were prepared by immunoSEQ multiplex PCR; TCRdb keeps only in-frame clonotypes and omits some of them. The sample contains 150,000 to 200,000 clones, 80% of which appear only once. Sequenced input: peripheral blood. The receptors derive from a man aged 60-69 years with acute or convalescent COVID-19. Each CDR3 is given with its conserved first and last residue. The D gene is left open where the match is weak. Clone size appears in some rows only: once, few, many, or a class for an expanded clone.

j_call: TRBJ2-7
v_call: TRBV19
d_call: TRBD2
clone_size: few
cdr3_aa: CASKFSAGGSYEQYF
cdr3_nt: TGTGCCAGTAAGTTCTCAGCGGGGGGATCCTACGAGCAGTACTTC

j_call: TRBJ1-5
v_call: TRBV2
d_call: .
clone_size: .
cdr3_aa: CASRGQQYQPQHF
cdr3_nt: TGTGCCAGCAGAGGACAGCAGTATCAGCCCCAGCATTTT

j_call: TRBJ1-2
v_call: TRBV3-1/TRBV3-2
d_call: TRBD1
clone_size: .
cdr3_aa: CASSPRGSGYTF
cdr3_nt: TGTGCCAGCAGCCCCAGGGGGTCTGGCTACACCTTC

j_call: TRBJ2-3
v_call: TRBV9
d_call: .
clone_size: .
cdr3_aa: CASSVGRSTDTQYF
cdr3_nt: TGTGCCAGCAGCGTAGGGCGGAGCACAGATACGCAGTATTTT

j_call: TRBJ2-2
v_call: TRBV24-1
d_call: TRBD1
clone_size: .
cdr3_aa: CATSWGDRDAGELFF
cdr3_nt: TGTGCCACCAGTTGGGGAGACAGGGATGCCGGGGAGCTGTTTTTT

j_call: TRBJ1-5
v_call: TRBV16
d_call: .
clone_size: .
cdr3_aa: CASSLDRTARYSNQPQHF
cdr3_nt: TGTGCCAGCAGCCTTGACAGGACCGCTCGGTATAGCAATCAGCCCCAGCATTTT

j_call: TRBJ1-2
v_call: TRBV23-1
d_call: TRBD1
clone_size: .
cdr3_aa: CASSQSGPGQGYGYTF
cdr3_nt: TGCGCCAGCAGTCAATCGGGTCCGGGACAGGGTTATGGCTACACCTTC

j_call: TRBJ2-1
v_call: TRBV5-4
d_call: .
clone_size: few
cdr3_aa: CASSLYNGGSYNEQFF
cdr3_nt: TGTGCCAGCAGCTTGTATAACGGGGGCTCCTACAATGAGCAGTTCTTC

j_call: TRBJ2-2
v_call: TRBV19
d_call: .
clone_size: .
cdr3_aa: CASTRGRAGELFF
cdr3_nt: TGTGCCAGTACCCGAGGGCGCGCCGGGGAGCTGTTTTTT

j_call: TRBJ1-3
v_call: TRBV24-1
d_call: TRBD1
clone_size: .
cdr3_aa: CATSEGQIGSGNTIYF
cdr3_nt: TGTGCCACCAGTGAGGGACAGATTGGCTCTGGAAACACCATATATTTT

j_call: TRBJ1-2
v_call: TRBV7-3
d_call: TRBD1
clone_size: .
cdr3_aa: CASSLSPGGFGYTF
cdr3_nt: TGTGCCAGCAGCTTAAGCCCAGGGGGTTTCGGCTACACCTTC

j_call: TRBJ2-1
v_call: TRBV7-3
d_call: .
clone_size: many
cdr3_aa: CASSLVIENEQFF
cdr3_nt: TGTGCCAGCAGCTTAGTTATAGAGAATGAGCAGTTCTTC

j_call: TRBJ2-7
v_call: TRBV19
d_call: .
clone_size: .
cdr3_aa: CASSIDPRDYEQYF
cdr3_nt: TGTGCCAGTAGTATAGATCCCCGCGATTACGAGCAGTACTTC

j_call: TRBJ1-1
v_call: TRBV7-9
d_call: TRBD1
clone_size: .
cdr3_aa: CASSSAGTGFTEAFF
cdr3_nt: TGTGCCAGCAGCTCGGCCGGGACAGGGTTCACTGAAGCTTTCTTT

j_call: TRBJ1-2
v_call: TRBV19
d_call: .
clone_size: .
cdr3_aa: CASSSPAAGHANYGYTF
cdr3_nt: TGTGCCAGTAGTTCCCCCGCGGCGGGGCACGCTAACTATGGCTACACCTTC

j_call: TRBJ1-1
v_call: TRBV27
d_call: .
clone_size: .
cdr3_aa: CASSLSTAGNTEAFF
cdr3_nt: TGTGCCAGCAGTTTATCGACGGCGGGGAACACTGAAGCTTTCTTT

j_call: TRBJ1-1
v_call: TRBV7-8
d_call: TRBD1
clone_size: few
cdr3_aa: CASSRPGTVNTEAFF
cdr3_nt: TGTGCCAGCAGCCGCCCTGGGACAGTGAACACTGAAGCTTTCTTT

j_call: TRBJ1-3
v_call: TRBV19
d_call: .
clone_size: .
cdr3_aa: CASNPPAAGGNTIYF
cdr3_nt: TGTGCCAGTAATCCTCCAGCAGCGGGTGGAAACACCATATATTTT

j_call: TRBJ1-2
v_call: TRBV23-1
d_call: .
clone_size: .
cdr3_aa: CASSQSTPGYSYGYTF
cdr3_nt: TGCGCCAGCAGTCAATCGACTCCGGGTTATAGCTATGGCTACACCTTC

j_call: TRBJ1-5
v_call: TRBV24-1
d_call: .
clone_size: .
cdr3_aa: CATSLGNQPQHF
cdr3_nt: TGTGCCACCAGTCTCGGCAATCAGCCCCAGCATTTT

j_call: TRBJ2-2
v_call: TRBV3-1/TRBV3-2
d_call: .
clone_size: .
cdr3_aa: CASSQERTDATGELFF
cdr3_nt: TGTGCCAGCAGCCAAGAGAGGACAGACGCGACCGGGGAGCTGTTTTTT

j_call: TRBJ2-2
v_call: TRBV7-3
d_call: .
clone_size: .
cdr3_aa: CASSLFRAENTGELFF
cdr3_nt: TGTGCCAGCAGCTTATTCAGGGCCGAGAACACCGGGGAGCTGTTTTTT

j_call: TRBJ2-1
v_call: TRBV10-2
d_call: .
clone_size: once
cdr3_aa: CASSESSEQFF
cdr3_nt: TGCGCCAGCAGTGAGTCTAGTGAGCAGTTCTTC

j_call: TRBJ1-2
v_call: TRBV19
d_call: .
clone_size: .
cdr3_aa: CASSIRDSGYGYTF
cdr3_nt: TGTGCCAGTAGTATCAGGGACTCTGGCTATGGCTACACCTTC

j_call: TRBJ2-3
v_call: TRBV20-1
d_call: TRBD2
clone_size: .
cdr3_aa: CSASRIAGGPADTQYF
cdr3_nt: TGCAGTGCTAGTCGGATAGCGGGAGGGCCGGCGGATACGCAGTATTTT

j_call: TRBJ2-5
v_call: TRBV28
d_call: TRBD2
clone_size: .
cdr3_aa: CASSLSGTSGETQYF
cdr3_nt: TGTGCCAGCAGTTTGTCAGGGACTAGCGGGGAGACCCAGTACTTC

j_call: TRBJ2-7
v_call: TRBV6-5
d_call: TRBD2
clone_size: once
cdr3_aa: CASSYKLAGAYEQYF
cdr3_nt: TGTGCCAGCAGTTACAAACTAGCGGGGGCCTACGAGCAGTACTTC